What follows are 30 T cell receptor beta chains derived from one specimen sequenced in a study of cytomegalovirus exposure and HLA in healthy donors (dated by TCRdb to the late 2010s). Library preparation was by the immunoSEQ multiplex PCR assay. For the multiplex PCR, a mixture combining 60 forward primers for TCR Vbeta segments and 13 reverse primers for TCR Jbeta segments was used. Imported from immuneACCESS, the table was reduced by TCRdb to in-frame sequences with V and J called. These copies leave out some clones; in studies compared against another copy, an unresolved V gene accounts for under half, and the cause of the remainder is not known. This sample's table has entries for approximately 52,000 clones. Around an eighth of the sample is held by the ten biggest clonotypes. The source material was PBMCs. The receptor source for this set is a woman aged 55-75 years in good health and CMV-seropositive.

V usage is TRBV6-5 and J usage is TRBJ2-1; 10 positions agree with TRBD2. The CDR3 contains 12 residues. The germline CDR1 and CDR2 sequences are MNHEY and SVGAGI. V was clipped by 8 bases and J by 12 bases; unmatched bases: 7. CDR3 nucleotide sequence: TGTGCCAGCCTGTCTAGCGGGGGTCTGCAGTTCTTC. Translating it yields CASLSSGGLQFF.

The chain recombines TRBV9 with TRBJ2-1; D remains ambiguous. The length of the CDR3 is 12 residues. The V gene lost 3 bases and the J gene lost 7 bases, with 8 bases spanning the gap. The germline CDR1 and CDR2 sequences are SGDLS and YYNGEE. The DNA of the CDR3 is TGTGCCAGCAGCGAACAGTGGAATGAGCAGTTCTTC. This encodes CASSEQWNEQFF.

CDR3 sequence: CASSYVAGNTGELFF. The DNA for the CDR3 is TGTGCCAGCAGTTACGTAGCGGGGAACACCGGGGAGCTGTTTTTT. The rearrangement joins TRBV6-6 to TRBJ2-2; TRBD2 matches at 7 bases. This CDR3 has 15 amino acids. Germline CDR1 reads MNHNY; CDR2 reads SVGAGI (reference sequence). Unmatched junction bases numbered 1, after V lost 2 bases and J lost 1 base.

This chain links TRBV6-1 with TRBJ1-5; 10 bases line up with TRBD1. The CDR3 has 15 amino acids. Trimming at V came to 4 bases and at J to 5 bases, leaving 5 bases not matched to a gene. Germline lookup yields CDR1 MNHNS and CDR2 SASEGT. The CDR3 here is CASSGFGQGDQPQHF. DNA of the CDR3: TGTGCCAGCAGTGGGTTCGGACAGGGGGATCAGCCCCAGCATTTT.

V is TRBV9 and J is TRBJ1-2, with 11 bases matching TRBD1. The V and J ends lost 4 bases and 8 bases, in that order; junction bases with no gene match: 10. This CDR3 is 15 amino acids long. Germline CDR1 reads SGDLS; CDR2 reads YYNGEE. CDR3 residues: CASSPRTGGAEGYTF. The CDR3 DNA follows: TGTGCCAGCAGCCCCAGGACAGGGGGCGCCGAGGGCTACACCTTC.

This chain joins TRBV28 and TRBJ2-7; a possible D gene is TRBD1 (5 bases). V dropped 3 bases and J dropped 2 bases, with 11 bases sitting between them. Germline CDR1 and CDR2: MDHEN and SYDVKM. The CDR3 length is 14 residues. The CDR3 region has the DNA TGTGCCAGCAGTTTGAATGGACAAGCCTACGAGCAGTACTTC. Protein product: CASSLNGQAYEQYF.

V usage is TRBV9 and J usage is TRBJ2-7; TRBD1 matches 10 bases. The CDR3 contains 14 residues. The trim removed 4 bases at V and 7 bases at J, leaving 8 bases unmatched. The germline CDR1 and CDR2 sequences are SGDLS and YYNGEE. The CDR3 spells CASSPSTGGWEQYF. The CDR3 DNA reads TGTGCCAGCAGCCCTTCGACAGGGGGCTGGGAGCAGTACTTC.

The rearrangement uses TRBV19 and TRBJ1-5, with 10 bases aligning to TRBD1. This CDR3 spans 17 amino acids. The germline gives CDR1 LNHDA, CDR2 SQIVND (reference sequence). V trimming: 4 bases; J trimming: 0 bases; junction bases outside the gene matches: 6. CDR3 nucleotides: TGTGCCAGTAGTACCCTCGGGACAGGGGATAGCAATCAGCCCCAGCATTTT. Translation: CASSTLGTGDSNQPQHF.

The CDR3 sequence: CASSRDRLGYTF. CDR3 in DNA: TGTGCCAGCAGCCGGGACAGGCTTGGCTACACCTTC. The V and J genes are TRBV6-1 and TRBJ1-2; TRBD1 matches 8 bases. The CDR3 sequence is 12 residues long. In germline, CDR1 is MNHNS, CDR2 SASEGT. V dropped 6 bases and J dropped 7; count of bases not matched to a gene: 4.

This chain uses TRBV7-2 with TRBJ1-1; D unclear. V lost 1 base and J 0 bases, leaving 18 bases between the germline ends. Germline CDR1 is SGHTA and CDR2 is FQGNSA. The CDR3 is 18 residues long. CDR3 sequence (DNA): TGTGCCAGCAGCTTAGTTACGGGGATCACAAGTATGAACACTGAAGCTTTCTTT. It encodes CASSLVTGITSMNTEAFF.

The chain uses TRBV9 and TRBJ2-1; D possibly corresponds to TRBD2 (6 bases). Trimming took off 0 bases at V and 5 bases at J, with 12 bases between the two ends. In germline, CDR1 is SGDLS, CDR2 YYNGEE. This CDR3 spans 15 amino acids. CDR3 sequence reads: CASSVASETDNEQFF. The CDR3, as DNA: TGTGCCAGCAGCGTAGCTAGCGAGACCGACAATGAGCAGTTCTTC.

This chain joins TRBV4-3 and TRBJ1-2; tentatively, D is TRBD1 (5 bases). This CDR3 has 14 residues. V gave up 0 bases and J gave up 7 bases, with 12 bases separating them. Germline V gives CDR1 LGHNA, CDR2 YSLEER. CDR3 residues: CASSQENLGVGYTF. The CDR3 nucleotides are TGCGCCAGCAGCCAAGAAAATTTAGGGGTTGGCTACACCTTC.

This rearrangement joins TRBV6-6 to TRBJ2-7, with 8 nucleotides matching TRBD1. Germline V gene lookup returns CDR1 MNHNY and CDR2 SVGAGI (reference sequence). J was trimmed by 4 bases and V by 2 bases; bases with no gene match: 7. This CDR3 has 15 residues. This CDR3 reads CASSYGDRQGYEQYF. DNA for the CDR3: TGTGCCAGCAGTTACGGGGACAGGCAGGGTTACGAGCAGTACTTC.

This chain links TRBV19 with TRBJ1-4, with D possibly TRBD1 on 5 matching bases. Trimming removed 7 bases at V and 7 bases at J, with 22 bases between. The CDR3 is 16 residues long. Germline V CDR1 and CDR2: LNHDA, SQIVND (reference sequence). The CDR3 region is CASKSPKGPAREKLFF. The CDR3 nucleotides are TGTGCCAGTAAATCACCGAAGGGGCCTGCCCGTGAAAAACTGTTTTTT.

V gene TRBV5-1 combines with J gene TRBJ2-3, with TRBD2 matching over 13 bases. Germline V gene data show CDR1 as SGHRS and CDR2 as YFSETQ. CDR3 length: 16 amino acids. V was pared by 4 bases and J by 2 bases, with 4 bases of the junction left unmatched. CDR3 protein: CASSPGTSGATDTQYF. The CDR3 DNA reads as TGCGCCAGCAGCCCGGGGACTAGCGGGGCCACAGATACGCAGTATTTT. Using reference TRBV5-1 and TRBJ2-3 for the parts outside the CDR3, the full variable domain is KAGVTQTPRYLIKTRGQQVTLSCSPISGHRSVSWYQQTPGQGLQFLFEYFSETQRNKGNFPGRFSGRQFSNSRSEMNVSTLELGDSALYLCASSPGTSGATDTQYFGPGTRLTVL.

The rearrangement uses TRBV29-1 and TRBJ1-2; D might be TRBD1 (5 bases). The ends were cut back, 4 bases at V and 8 bases at J, with 14 bases in the middle. The CDR3 sequence is 12 residues long. The germline gives CDR1 SQVTM, CDR2 ANQGSEA. The CDR3 bases are TGCAGCGTTGTACCGGACGGGGGGGGCTACACCTTC. Translation gives CSVVPDGGGYTF.

The genes are TRBV6-6 and TRBJ2-5; 7 nucleotides line up with TRBD2. Trimming at V came to 0 bases and at J to 2 bases, leaving 3 bases not matched to a gene. This CDR3 has 15 amino acids. Germline V gives CDR1 MNHNY, CDR2 SVGAGI (reference sequence). As DNA, the CDR3 is TGTGCCAGCAGTTACTCGAGGACTAGACAAGAGACCCAGTACTTC. Protein product: CASSYSRTRQETQYF.

This chain links TRBV9 with TRBJ2-3; D gene uncertain. Looked up from germline, CDR1 is SGDLS and CDR2 is YYNGEE. This CDR3 has 16 residues. V gave up 0 bases and J gave up 0 bases, with 11 bases separating them. This chain's CDR3 is CASSVVGGSSTDTQYF. CDR3 sequence (DNA): TGTGCCAGCAGCGTAGTTGGCGGCTCTAGCACAGATACGCAGTATTTT.

CDR3 sequence: CASSLSGAYTEAFF. Written as DNA, the CDR3 is TGTGCCAGCAGCTTATCTGGGGCTTACACTGAAGCTTTCTTT. The V gene is TRBV11-2, the J gene TRBJ1-1; tentative D call: TRBD1 (5 bases). The CDR3 contains 14 residues. V was cut by 2 bases and J by 3 bases, with 10 bases left in between. Per the germline V gene, CDR1 is SGHAT and CDR2 is FQNNGV.

V usage is TRBV2 and J usage is TRBJ2-7; 12 nucleotides line up with TRBD2. This CDR3 is built from 16 residues. V dropped 6 bases and J dropped 2; count of bases not matched to a gene: 8. From germline, CDR1 is SNHLY and CDR2 FYNNEI. DNA of the CDR3: TGTGCCAGCAGAAGTACTAGCGGGGGGCCCGCCTACGAGCAGTACTTC. It codes for CASRSTSGGPAYEQYF. The whole variable domain, filled in from reference TRBV2 and TRBJ2-7, reads EPEVTQTPSHQVTQMGQEVILRCVPISNHLYFYWYRQILGQKVEFLVSFYNNEISEKSEIFDDQFSVERPDGSNFTLKIRSTKLEDSAMYFCASRSTSGGPAYEQYFGPGTRLTVT.

The gene calls are TRBV5-1 and TRBJ2-5; 7 bases fit TRBD2. The CDR3 is 16 residues long. The trim removed 4 bases at V and 1 base at J, leaving 10 bases unmatched. CDR1 and CDR2 (germline): SGHRS, YFSETQ. CDR3 DNA: TGCGCCAGCAGCCCCGGGGGTAGCGGGCCCCAAGAGACCCAGTACTTC. Residues: CASSPGGSGPQETQYF.

The chain uses TRBV7-9 and TRBJ1-2; D is ambiguous. The CDR3 runs to 13 residues. Between the trimmed V and J ends, which lost 5 bases and 4 bases, there was a span of 11 bases. The germline V gene has CDR1 SEHNR and CDR2 FQNEAQ (reference sequence). The CDR3 reads CASSPSLIYGYTF. CDR3 DNA sequence: TGTGCCAGCAGCCCCTCACTGATCTATGGCTACACCTTC.

The chain is built from TRBV18 and TRBJ1-2; a weak D match, TRBD1 (6 bases). Trimming removed 0 bases from V and 9 bases from J, with 14 bases in between. Germline CDR1 KGHSH, CDR2 LQKENI. This CDR3 region has 14 residues. CDR3 residues: CASSPPGAAASYTF. The CDR3 region has the DNA TGTGCCAGCTCACCACCGGGGGCGGCCGCTAGCTACACCTTC.

V usage is TRBV6-6 and J usage is TRBJ2-5; possible D gene TRBD2, 6 bases. CDR1 and CDR2 (germline): MNHNY, SVGAGI (reference sequence). The V gene lost 11 bases and the J gene lost 3 bases, with 10 bases spanning the gap. The CDR3 covers 11 residues. The CDR3 here is CALWGEETQYF. The CDR3 coding sequence is TGTGCCCTTTGGGGGGAAGAGACCCAGTACTTC.

This sequence joins TRBV6-1 and TRBJ2-5; 7 bases align to TRBD1. The tail of the sequence fits TRBJ2-7 better, so the J call may be wrong. The CDR3 sequence is 14 residues long. CDR1 is MNHNS, CDR2 SASEGT, per germline. CDR3 in amino acids: CASSDQDRSHEQYF. The CDR3 region has the DNA TGTGCCAGCAGTGATCAGGACAGGTCCCACGAGCAGTACTTC.

The CDR3 region is CAISGDSQGGGYTF. CDR3 nucleotide sequence: TGTGCCATCAGTGGAGACAGCCAAGGAGGGGGCTACACCTTC. The chain uses TRBV10-3 and TRBJ1-2; D is possibly TRBD1 (5 bases). V was trimmed by 4 bases and J by 8 bases, leaving 17 bases between them. From germline, CDR1 is ENHRY and CDR2 SYGVKD. The CDR3 has 14 residues.

J is TRBJ2-7 and V is TRBV29-1; TRBD1 is a possible D gene (7 bases). Germline lookup yields CDR1 SQVTM and CDR2 ANQGSEA. The CDR3 sequence is 14 residues long. Trimming took off 7 bases at V and 1 base at J, with 17 bases between the two ends. The DNA of the CDR3 is TGCAGCGCCCAGGGCAGGGGGACTTCCTACGAGCAGTACTTC. Protein product: CSAQGRGTSYEQYF.

The chain is built from TRBV11-3 and TRBJ2-3; D remains unclear. Between the trimmed V and J ends, which lost 1 base and 1 base, there was a span of 9 bases. Germline V CDR1 and CDR2: SGHNT, YENEEA. The CDR3 has 15 amino acids. The CDR3 DNA is TGTGCCAGCAGCTTAGGGGCGCATGGCACAGATACGCAGTATTTT. It translates to CASSLGAHGTDTQYF.

The DNA for the CDR3 is TGTGCCAGCAGCCCGGACAGGAGCTCCTACGAGCAGTACTTC. It specifies CASSPDRSSYEQYF. The chain is built from TRBV6-5 and TRBJ2-7; 7 bases are shared with TRBD1. This CDR3 comprises 14 residues. Germline V gives CDR1 MNHEY, CDR2 SVGAGI. The ends lost 6 bases at V and 0 bases at J; junction bases unmatched: 5.

Comments on this clone: Sequence at one end of the junction differs from germline and may be a read error. The chain recombines TRBV5-1 with TRBJ2-5; a weak D match, TRBD1 (6 bases). Looked up from germline, CDR1 is SGHRS and CDR2 is YFSETQ. There are 14 residues in the CDR3. The CDR3 region is CASSLDSRGENQYF. In DNA, the CDR3 is TGCGCCAGCAGCCTGGACAGCAGGGGAGAGAACCAGTACTTC.